Following are 22 T cell receptor beta chains from one sample sequenced in a study of blood T cell repertoires in COVID-19. Sequencing was performed with immunoSEQ multiplex PCR; in TCRdb, only in-frame clones are kept and a portion is missing. The table includes around 30,000 clones, roughly nine tenths detected once. Sequenced: peripheral blood. These receptors originate from a man in his 70s with active or convalescent COVID-19.

Concerning this clone itself: The sample contains more than one DNA sequence encoding this CDR3. The chain is built from TRBV3-1 (or the pseudogene TRBV3-2) and TRBJ1-5; D gene ambiguous. The germline V and J ends were trimmed by 4 bases and 2 bases, with 6 bases remaining between them. The germline CDR1 and CDR2 sequences are LGHDT and YNNKEL (reference sequence). The CDR3 has 13 amino acids. The CDR3 here is CASSPGGNQPQHF. In DNA form, the CDR3 reads TGTGCCAGCAGCCCCGGAGGCAATCAGCCCCAGCATTTT.

The genes are TRBV7-8 and TRBJ2-7, with 9 bases aligning to TRBD1. This CDR3 has 13 residues. Per the germline V gene, CDR1 is SGHVS and CDR2 is FQNEAQ. Trimming took 6 bases from V and 5 from J; bases not matched to a gene: 5. Written as DNA, the CDR3 is TGTGCCAGCAGAACGGGACAGGGTGACGAGCAGTACTTC. Residues: CASRTGQGDEQYF.

A few counts support this clone. V gene TRBV7-9 combines with J gene TRBJ2-2; D gene uncertain. Germline V gene data show CDR1 as SEHNR and CDR2 as FQNEAQ (reference sequence). V was pared by 1 base and J by 7 bases, with 4 bases between. CDR3 size: 12 residues. The CDR3 loop is CASSLDIGELFF. The CDR3 coding sequence is TGTGCCAGCAGCTTAGACATCGGGGAGCTGTTTTTT. Together with reference TRBV7-9 and TRBJ2-2, the CDR3 gives the full variable domain: DTGVSQNPRHKITKRGQNVTFRCDPISEHNRLYWYRQTLGQGPEFLTYFQNEAQLEKSRLLSDRFSAERPKGSFSTLEIQRTEQGDSAMYLCASSLDIGELFFGEGSRLTVL.

This chain joins TRBV19 and TRBJ1-4; 8 bases match TRBD1. J gave up 4 bases and V 4 bases, and 5 bases lay outside the gene matches. The V gene's germline CDR1 is LNHDA and CDR2 SQIVND (reference sequence). CDR3 length equals 15 residues. The CDR3 DNA is TGTGCCAGTAGTACCAGAACAGGGGGTAATGAAAAACTGTTTTTT. Amino acids: CASSTRTGGNEKLFF.

This rearrangement joins TRBV15 to TRBJ2-3, with a tentative D call TRBD2 (5 bases). Trimming left V 8 bases short and J 1 base short, with 13 bases between. The CDR3 sequence is 14 residues long. The V gene's germline CDR1 is LNHNV and CDR2 YYDKDF (reference sequence). This chain's CDR3 is CATRQAERTDTQYF. The CDR3 nucleotides are TGTGCCACCCGGCAAGCGGAGCGCACAGATACGCAGTATTTT.

The rearrangement uses TRBV7-3 and TRBJ2-1; 11 bases align to TRBD2. CDR1 is SGHTA and CDR2 is FQGTGA in the germline V gene. V lost 6 bases and J lost 5; bases outside the gene matches: 12. CDR3 length: 17 amino acids. CDR3 amino acids: CASRGIAGGPPHNEQFF. CDR3 nucleotides: TGTGCCAGCAGAGGCATAGCGGGAGGGCCCCCCCACAATGAGCAGTTCTTC.

The chain links TRBV11-3 to TRBJ2-5; 7 bases map to TRBD2. This CDR3 spans 15 amino acids. The V gene's germline CDR1 is SGHNT and CDR2 YENEEA. Trimming at V came to 5 bases and at J to 4 bases, leaving 10 bases not matched to a gene. The CDR3 DNA sequence: TGTGCCAGCAGCCGCCGGACCCCGGGGGGAGAGACCCAGTACTTC. Translated: CASSRRTPGGETQYF.

The V call is TRBV2, the J call TRBJ1-3; D is perhaps TRBD1 (5 bases). CDR1 SNHLY and CDR2 FYNNEI come from the germline V gene. This CDR3 contains 14 residues. V was shortened by 4 bases and J by 4 bases, with 11 bases between the two germline ends. The CDR3 here is CASSAGADGNTIYF. The CDR3 DNA reads TGTGCCAGCAGTGCTGGGGCAGACGGAAACACCATATATTTT.

The rearrangement uses TRBV24-1 and TRBJ1-5, with 10 bases lining up with TRBD1. V lost 5 bases to trimming and J lost 0 bases; unmatched junction nucleotides: 9. The germline CDR1 and CDR2 sequences are KGHDR and SFDVKD. This CDR3 region has 18 residues. CDR3 sequence: CATSGNAGTGVSNQPQHF. In nucleotides, the CDR3 is TGTGCCACCAGTGGCAATGCCGGGACAGGGGTTAGCAATCAGCCCCAGCATTTT.

The rearrangement joins TRBV30 to TRBJ1-5; perhaps TRBD1 as D (6 bases). Trimming left V 1 base short and J 2 bases short, with 18 bases between. Germline lookup yields CDR1 GTSNPN and CDR2 SVGIG (reference sequence). The CDR3 covers 17 residues. This CDR3 is CAWSANRGGFGNQPQHF. In nucleotides, the CDR3 is TGTGCCTGGAGTGCCAATCGCGGGGGCTTTGGCAATCAGCCCCAGCATTTT. The whole variable domain, filled in from reference TRBV30 and TRBJ1-5, reads SQTIHQWPATLVQPVGSPLSLECTVEGTSNPNLYWYRQAAGRGLQLLFYSVGIGQISSEVPQNLSASRPQDRQFILSSKKLLLSDSGFYLCAWSANRGGFGNQPQHFGDGTRLSIL.

The J gene is TRBJ1-1, the V gene TRBV7-6; 8 positions agree with TRBD1. Germline V CDR1 and CDR2: SGHVS, FNYEAQ. The CDR3 has 18 residues. Trimming cost V 2 bases and J 8 bases; bases outside gene matches: 19. The CDR3 DNA sequence: TGTGCCAGCAGCTTAAGATCCAGACAGGGGCAATCGCCGACCGAAGCTTTCTTT. Translating gives CASSLRSRQGQSPTEAFF.

The chain is built from TRBV6-1 and TRBJ1-5; 7 bases line up with TRBD1. The trim removed 3 bases at V and 0 bases at J, leaving 5 bases unmatched. The CDR3 runs to 16 residues. Germline lookup yields CDR1 MNHNS and CDR2 SASEGT. The CDR3 DNA reads as TGTGCCAGCAGTGAGACAGGGACTTATAGCAATCAGCCCCAGCATTTT. It translates to CASSETGTYSNQPQHF.

This sequence joins TRBV3-1 (or the pseudogene TRBV3-2) and TRBJ1-1; D is possibly TRBD1 (6 bases). Germline V gene data show CDR1 as LGHDT and CDR2 as YNNKEL (reference sequence). The CDR3 is 14 residues long. V was cut by 4 bases and J by 8 bases, with 17 bases left in between. CDR3 sequence reads: CASSLEGATGEAFF. The CDR3 DNA reads as TGTGCCAGCAGCCTCGAGGGCGCGACAGGCGAAGCTTTCTTT.

The chain couples TRBV6-5 to TRBJ2-5, with D possibly matching TRBD2 (5 bases). The CDR3 runs to 14 residues. Germline assignment: CDR1 MNHEY and CDR2 SVGAGI. V lost 4 bases to trimming and J lost 2 bases, with 11 bases between them. This CDR3 is CASSWTGTQETQYF. The DNA for the CDR3 is TGTGCCAGCAGTTGGACTGGAACTCAAGAGACCCAGTACTTC.

A word on this clone: Relative to the germline gene, one junction end is altered; a read error may explain this. V and J are TRBV29-1 and TRBJ1-1, with 7 bases lining up with TRBD1. Germline values: CDR1 SQVTM, CDR2 ANQGSEA. CDR3 length equals 11 residues. The CDR3 loop reads CSVEIATTGDF. The CDR3 nucleotides read TGCAGCGTTGAAATCGCAACTACAGGGGACTTT.

As to this clone: Other DNA sequences in this sample translate to the same CDR3. CDR3 region: CSVAPAGNYGYTF. As DNA, the CDR3 is TGCAGCGTGGCCCCGGCAGGGAACTATGGCTACACCTTC. The rearrangement uses TRBV29-1 and TRBJ1-2, with D possibly being TRBD1 (5 bases). The CDR3 totals 13 residues. The V gene's germline CDR1 is SQVTM and CDR2 ANQGSEA. The germline V and J ends were trimmed by 6 bases and 2 bases, with 13 bases remaining between them.

The rearrangement uses TRBV3-1 (or the pseudogene TRBV3-2) and TRBJ1-3; D not certain. V was clipped by 0 bases and J by 4 bases, with 7 bases between them. There are 14 residues in the CDR3. The germline V gene has CDR1 LGHDT and CDR2 YNNKEL (reference sequence). The CDR3 reads CASSQDGNGNTIYF. Here the CDR3 DNA reads TGTGCCAGCAGCCAAGACGGGAACGGAAACACCATATATTTT.

The V and J genes are TRBV4-2 and TRBJ2-6, with a weak D call TRBD2 (6 bases). Per the germline V gene, CDR1 is LGHNA and CDR2 is YNFKEQ. There are 18 residues in the CDR3. The germline V and J ends were trimmed by 5 bases and 1 base, with 18 bases remaining between them. The CDR3 DNA reads as TGTGCCAGCAGCAACCCGGGGACCGCGGGGTCTGGGGCCAACGTCCTGACTTTC. Its translation: CASSNPGTAGSGANVLTF.

The chain combines TRBV15 with TRBJ2-1; 8 bases are shared with TRBD2. V was pared by 1 base and J by 2 bases, with 13 bases of the junction left unmatched. In germline, CDR1 is LNHNV, CDR2 YYDKDF (reference sequence). The CDR3 contains 19 residues. The CDR3 DNA follows: TGTGCCACCAGCAGAGTGGGGGGGACTAGTTCGTTGCCCTACAATGAGCAGTTCTTC. Amino acids: CATSRVGGTSSLPYNEQFF.

A word on this clone: At one end the junction does not follow the germline gene, possibly because of a read error. The chain uses TRBV20-1 and TRBJ1-2; 8 bases align to TRBD1. This CDR3 is built from 13 residues. Germline CDR1 and CDR2: DFQATT and SNEGSKA (reference sequence). The CDR3 DNA sequence: TGCAGTGCTAGTTCGGTCTCTGGGACAGGTGCAGCCTTC. This gives the protein CSASSVSGTGAAF.

The V and J genes are TRBV30 and TRBJ2-3, with TRBD1 identical over 7 bases. CDR1 and CDR2 from the germline V gene are GTSNPN and SVGIG (reference sequence). This CDR3 contains 18 residues. V was clipped by 0 bases and J by 2 bases; unmatched bases: 14. The CDR3 sequence: CAWSVGEQGQLLTDTQYF. As DNA, the CDR3 is TGTGCCTGGAGTGTTGGGGAACAGGGACAGTTACTCACAGATACGCAGTATTTT.

The V and J genes are TRBV30 and TRBJ1-2; 8 nucleotides match TRBD1. This CDR3 has 14 amino acids. The germline V gene encodes CDR1 GTSNPN and CDR2 SVGIG (reference sequence). V dropped 0 bases and J dropped 4; count of bases not matched to a gene: 4. The CDR3 nucleotides are TGTGCCTGGAGTGTCGGACAGGGTACCTATGGCTACACCTTC. Amino acids: CAWSVGQGTYGYTF.